This T cell receptor (beta chain) was found in a study of T cell changes during pregnancy in multiple sclerosis. This CDR3 region has 16 residues. V shed 10 bases, J shed 1 base, and the junction held 16 bases outside the gene matches. CDR1 is LNHDA and CDR2 is SQIVND in the germline V gene (reference sequence). The assay was immunoSEQ multiplex PCR, and TCRdb's table has in-frame clones only and misses some. The data contain 55,000 to 85,000 clones, under 95% of them singletons. This TCR was recovered from a female donor with multiple sclerosis, enrolled in a pregnancy study. V is TRBV19 and J is TRBJ2-7, with 7 positions matching TRBD2. Here the sequenced sample was peripheral blood, taken after pregnancy. DNA of the CDR3: TGTGCCACCGCTCCACCCGGGACGGGAGGATCCTACGAGCAGTACTTC. It codes for CATAPPGTGGSYEQYF.